Detailed here is one T cell receptor (delta chain). No antigen is known for it. This is likely an artifact of a read error, given a far larger clone one base away. The CDR3 has 18 amino acids, counting the end cysteine and phenylalanine. Of all the DNA, just the CDR3 is kept, 54 bases in frame from base 1. According to the germline V gene, CDR1 reads GEAIGNYY and CDR2 reads EKD. These data come from a study of fetal and pediatric gammadelta thymocytes (dated by TCRdb to between 2020 and 2023). The study in broad terms: The bulk gammadelta thymocyte repertoires, which combined previously published data with newly generated, unpublished data, were used to reinforce a single-cell study of gammadelta thymocyte development. A total of some 10 subjects, comprising 3 fetal thymus donors and 7 pediatric thymus donors, were covered by the bulk gammadelta thymocyte repertoire set. Bulk gammadelta thymocyte repertoires combined previously published data (refs 27,28) with unpublished data. To increase subject numbers and strengthen the CDR3 publicity analysis, bulk TCR repertoire data were added.

The investigation overall reported the following: Compared with post-natal repertoires, fetal gammadelta thymocyte repertoires were previously reported to be enriched for TRDV2, TRGV8 and TRGV9 usage, low N additions and public CDR3s.

The sequencer was an Illumina MiSeq. The paper's processing steps were these. For publicity analysis, the Vgamma9Vdelta2 and nonVgamma9Vdelta2 bulk CDR3 files of each subject were merged into one combined repertoire per subject. Using base R and dplyr, CDR3 publicity was scored on a scale from 0 to 19 by checking each amino acid sequence across 9 single-cell datasets and fewer than 11 bulk repertoires. Public reads were reanalyzed in TCRdb with CATT, and rows carrying the same DNA were merged afterwards. TCRdb, rather than the study authors, made the V and J calls. Here the sample has roughly 620 delta-chain clones; around 34% occur a single time. The ten largest account for around 20% of the sample. Thymocytes were stained with Zombie NIR viability dye and antibodies against CD3 (UCHT1), TCRgammadelta (11F2), TCRVgamma9 (IMMU360) and TCRVdelta2 (IMMU389). Bulk TRD and TRG CDR3 repertoires were generated separately from sorted Vgamma9Vdelta2 and nonVgamma9Vdelta2 gammadelta thymocytes of human fetal and pediatric thymuses. Children undergoing cardiac surgery in Belgium were the source of the pediatric thymus tissue. The ages of the pediatric thymus donors in the study ranged between about 1 and 11 years. As previously described, thymic cell suspensions were prepared from both fetal and post-natal thymuses. CD3+ gammadeltaTCR+ Vgamma9+ Vdelta2+ cells were sorted as Vgamma9Vdelta2 thymocytes. Cell sorting was done on a FACS Aria III cell sorter (BD Biosciences).

This receptor was identified in a child who underwent cardiac surgery and was recorded as healthy. The sample consisted of Vgamma9Vdelta2 gamma-delta T cells from the thymus. In the paper's terms, the cell subset or site label means: sorted CD3+gammadeltaTCR+Vgamma9+Vdelta2+ thymocytes. For the V gene the call is TRDV2; the J gene has no call; TRDD3, the table's D call, was not compared with the DNA. In nucleotide form, the sequence is TGTGCCTGTGACACGATGGGGGGAAGCTCCTGGGACACCCGACAGATGTTTTTT. Translated, this gives CACDTMGGSSWDTRQMFF.